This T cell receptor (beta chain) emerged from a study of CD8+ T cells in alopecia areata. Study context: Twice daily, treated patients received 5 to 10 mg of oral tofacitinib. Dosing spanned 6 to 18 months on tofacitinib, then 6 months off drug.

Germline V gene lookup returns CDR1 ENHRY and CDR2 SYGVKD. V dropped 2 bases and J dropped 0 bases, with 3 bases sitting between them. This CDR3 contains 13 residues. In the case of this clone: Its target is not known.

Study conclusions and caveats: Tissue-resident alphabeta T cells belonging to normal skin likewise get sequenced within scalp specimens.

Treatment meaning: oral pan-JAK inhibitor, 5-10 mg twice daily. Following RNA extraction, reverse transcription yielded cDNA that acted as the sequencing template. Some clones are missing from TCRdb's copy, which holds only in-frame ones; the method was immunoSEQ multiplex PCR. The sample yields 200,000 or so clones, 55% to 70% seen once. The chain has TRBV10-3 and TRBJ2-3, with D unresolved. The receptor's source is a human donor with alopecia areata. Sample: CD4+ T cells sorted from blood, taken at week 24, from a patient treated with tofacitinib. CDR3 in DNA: TGTGCCATCAGTGAGGTCAGCACAGATACGCAGTATTTT. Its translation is CAISEVSTDTQYF.